This T cell receptor beta chain was captured by sequencing in a study of blood T cell repertoires in COVID-19. About the research overall: The United States, Italy and Spain were the sources of the acute and convalescent COVID-19 samples. The cDNA or gDNA used as material had been derived from T cells, B-cell-depleted T cells, or PBMCs.

V lost 4 bases, J lost 7 bases, and 14 bases lay in between. The CDR3 has 13 amino acids. Germline-derived CDR1 and CDR2 are SGHDT and YYEEEE. In the original analysis: Reference gene primer amplification gave nucleated cell count estimates. Method: immunoSEQ multiplex PCR; TCRdb's copy keeps in-frame clones and lacks some. V, J and clone size are those of that table, while D and trimming were read from the DNA. The sample holds 200,000 to 250,000 clones; around 90% are singletons and the top ten take under 9%. This sequence was found in a woman in her 70s with active or convalescent COVID-19. The gene calls are TRBV5-6 and TRBJ1-2, with D possibly TRBD1 on 6 matching bases. Sequenced input: peripheral blood. The CDR3 reads CASSGVGAGGYTF. The CDR3 DNA is TGTGCCAGCAGCGGCGTGGGGGCGGGTGGCTACACCTTC.